Listed below are T cell receptor beta chains from one sample, sequenced in a study of tumor-infiltrating lymphocytes in primary liver carcinoma. TCRdb re-called the multiplex PCR reads with MiXCR, one entry per CDR3 protein. The sample lists about 30,000 distinct CDR3 sequences, 60% to 80% occurring once. Sequencing was carried out using liver tumor tissue from sampling region 3. The receptors were gathered from a woman aged 30 to 39 with primary liver carcinoma and hepatitis B virus infection. Each CDR3 is given with its conserved first and last residue. D genes are given only for firm matches. Size is omitted from some rows. Given values are once, few, many or a class for expanded clones.

NA TRBJ2-1 TRBV6-2/TRBV6-3 NA CASSYGGLSSYNEQLF TGTGCCAGCAGCTACGGTGGGTTAAGCTCCTACAATGAGCAGCTCTTC
NA TRBJ2-3 TRBV5-4 NA CASVDGHPPPTDTQYF TGTGCCAGCGTAGACGGACACCCTCCACCCACAGATACGCAGTATTTT
NA TRBJ2-2 TRBV11-2 NA CASSPDPQLNIGELFF TGTGCCAGCAGCCCCGATCCCCAATTGAATATCGGGGAGCTGTTCTTT
NA TRBJ2-4 TRBV4-1 NA CASGPKMNRDTGKWYF TGCGCCAGCGGCCCAAAGATGAATAGGGACACGGGCAAGTGGTACTTC
many TRBJ2-1 TRBV11-3 NA CASSSQVPLDNEQFF TGTGCCAGCAGCTCACAGGTTCCTCTCGACAATGAGCAGTTCTTC
NA TRBJ2-2 TRBV6-5 NA CASSPRTAFTRELFF TGTGCCAGCAGCCCGCGGACAGCGTTCACCCGGGAGCTGTTTTTT
NA TRBJ2-1 TRBV11-3 TRBD2 CVSSPLARGGYEQFF TGTGTCAGCAGCCCATTAGCTCGGGGGGGGTATGAGCAGTTCTTC
many TRBJ1-2 TRBV11-2 TRBD1 CASNLEGASGGGYTF TGTGCCAGCAACTTAGAGGGGGCCAGTGGCGGTGGCTACACCTTC
NA TRBJ2-7 TRBV4-3 NA CACSQAATVDHISYEQYF TGCGCCTGCAGCCAAGCTGCGACGGTGGATCACATTAGCTACGAGCAGTACTTC
NA TRBJ2-7 TRBV7-9 NA CASGLTGLYF TGTGCCAGCGGCCTAACAGGGCTGTACTTC
many TRBJ2-1 TRBV11-2 NA CASSLARQPGNEQFF TGTGCCAGCAGCTTAGCTCGCCAGCCCGGCAATGAGCAGTTCTTC
many TRBJ2-5 TRBV6-2/TRBV6-3 TRBD2 CASSSYDISGSSTRETQYF TGTGCCAGCAGCTCCTACGATATTAGCGGGAGTTCTACTCGGGAGACCCAGTACTTC
NA TRBJ2-1 TRBV11-3 NA CASSLGGDTNEQFF TGTGCCAGCAGCTTAGGCGGGGACACTAATGAGCAGTTCTTC
many TRBJ2-1 TRBV2 TRBD2 CASSEALTSGRANEQFF TGTGCCAGCAGTGAAGCGCTGACTAGCGGGAGGGCTAATGAGCAGTTCTTC
NA TRBJ2-3 TRBV5-4 TRBD2 CATSNLVASGSRTDTQYF TGTGCCACCAGTAACCTGGTGGCTAGCGGGAGTCGGACAGATACGCAGTATTTT
NA TRBJ2-1 TRBV29-1 NA CSVEDWWSEQFF TGTAGCGTCGAGGACTGGTGGAGTGAGCAGTTCTTC
NA TRBJ2-3 TRBV5-4 NA CVTSVDGHPPPTDTQYF TGTGTCACCAGCGTAGACGGACACCCTCCACCCACGGATACGCAGTATTTT
NA TRBJ2-2 TRBV11-2 NA CASSPDPQLNTEKLFF TGTGCGAGCAGCCCCGATCCCCAATTGAACACCGAGAAGCTGTTTTTT
NA TRBJ2-5 TRBV12-3/TRBV12-4 NA CASSTYPGSGKTQYF TGTGCCAGCAGCACCTACCCAGGGAGCGGAAAGACCCAGTACTTC
NA TRBJ2-3 TRBV12-5 NA CASGLGRVRDTQCF TGTGCTAGTGGTTTAGGGCGAGTAAGAGATACGCAGTGTTTT
NA TRBJ2-5 TRBV6-6 NA CASNRRNLETKYF TGTGCCAGCAATCGACGGAACCTAGAGACCAAGTACTTC
many TRBJ2-1 TRBV7-3 TRBD2 CASSPLAGGYNEQFF TGTGCCAGCAGCCCCCTAGCGGGAGGTTACAATGAGCAGTTCTTC
NA TRBJ1-5 TRBV7-9 NA CASSPRKNNQAQHF TGTGCCAGCAGCCCCCGGAAGAACAATCAGGCACAGCATTTT
NA TRBJ1-5 TRBV28 NA CASSSTGPIRHF TGTGCCAGCAGTTCCACGGGACCCATCCGGCATTTT
few TRBJ1-3 TRBV4-2 NA CASSQDGSSGNTIYF TGTGCCAGCAGCCAAGATGGCAGCTCTGGAAACACCATATATTTT
NA TRBJ2-7 TRBV7-3 NA CAGSLRRNGGGF TGTGCTGGCAGCTTAAGGCGGAACGGTGGCGGCTTC
few TRBJ2-3 TRBV5-4 TRBD2 CVSSPGTSGIAGTQYF TGTGTCAGCAGCCCTGGGACTAGCGGTATAGCAGGTACGCAGTATTTT
NA TRBJ2-3 TRBV5-4 NA CASSVDGHTPPIDAQYF TGTGCTAGCAGCGTAGACGGACACACTCCACCCATAGATGCGCAGTATTTT
NA TRBJ1-1 TRBV11-2 NA CASSFDLGGIVSEAFF TGTGCCAGCAGCTTCGATTTGGGCGGAATAGTCTCTGAAGCTTTCTTT
many TRBJ1-4 TRBV6-1 NA CASSDYHGMFF TGTGCCAGCAGTGACTACCATGGCATGTTTTTT
NA TRBJ2-7 TRBV11-1 NA CASSFMGYMLYF TGTGCCAGCAGCTTCATGGGTTACATGCTGTACTTC
NA TRBJ1-2 TRBV5-6 NA CVNSFRKNYGHTF TGTGTCAACAGCTTTCGCAAGAACTATGGCCACACCTTC